What follows describes a single TCR beta chain. Its antigen is unknown. The sample originates from a study of identical twins. The study, taken as a whole, reports: Among out-of-frame alpha sequences shared by twins, low generation probability occurred in excess.

Template switching introduced a universal primer site, and the cDNA bore unique molecular identifiers. Each CDR3 protein gets one entry after TCRdb re-called the 5' RACE reads with MiXCR. Here the sample spans around 510,000 distinct CDR3 sequences, more than 13% being singletons. V dropped 0 bases and J dropped 6 bases, with 13 bases sitting between them. In germline, CDR1 is DFQATT, CDR2 SNEGSKA (reference sequence). This CDR3 region has 14 residues. These data are also associated with another study on yellow fever vaccine responses in identical twins. From that report: The authors reported partly convergent, partly personalized vaccine responses in identical twins.

This chain connects TRBV20-1 to TRBJ2-3; D perhaps matches TRBD2 (7 bases). The receptor comes from a young woman in good health. The sample comprised CD4+ T cells sorted from blood. The CDR3 DNA reads as TGCAGTGCTAGAGATCCGAGGGGGGGCGATACGCAGTATTTT. Translated: CSARDPRGGDTQYF.